Sequencing of this T cell receptor beta chain was carried out in a study of cytomegalovirus exposure and HLA in healthy donors. The study's findings and limits: Analyzed later, most CMV-associated TCR beta chains appeared HLA-restricted.

Remarks on this clone: The antigen is not known.

This CDR3 has 11 amino acids. V lost 6 bases and J 4 bases, leaving 6 bases between the germline ends. Germline V gives CDR1 MNHNY, CDR2 SVGAGI (reference sequence). The PCR had 60 Vbeta and 13 Jbeta primers. TCRdb's table, derived via immunoSEQ multiplex PCR, lists solely in-frame clones and lacks some. The sample lists about 180,000 clones, 84% seen once, with more than 0.95% in the top ten. Donors sampled were nominally healthy, though unrecorded immune exposures were likely. The sequenced material came from PBMCs. The source of this sequence is a girl aged 2 to 9 in good health and CMV-seropositive. The rearrangement uses TRBV6-6 and TRBJ1-1; D is undetermined. CDR3 in amino acids: CASSPLTEAFF. CDR3 nucleotide sequence: TGTGCCAGCAGCCCCCTCACTGAAGCTTTCTTT.